This T cell receptor beta chain was profiled in a study of T cells after yellow fever vaccination. Study observations and caveats: Sorted repertoires could include abundant contaminating clonotypes from bulk cells. Just a small share of clonotypes turned up in the CD4 compartment as well as the CD8 compartment.

In this sample, this clonotype turned up many times. Antigen unknown. UMIs were added to TCR cDNA along with a universal primer site when it was made by 5'RACE template switching. TCRdb itself ran the 5' RACE reads through MiXCR, one entry per CDR3 protein. The repertoire holds more than 200,000 distinct CDR3 sequences, with roughly 3.7% as singletons. This sequence was found in a man younger than 35 who received the YFV17D yellow fever vaccine. The input for sequencing was PBMCs, taken 15 days after the yellow fever booster vaccination.

The CDR3 reads CASSWDGENTEAFF. The CDR3 DNA reads as TGCGCCAGCAGCTGGGACGGAGAGAACACTGAAGCTTTCTTT. The V and J genes are TRBV5-1 and TRBJ1-1; possible D gene TRBD1, 5 bases. In germline, CDR1 is SGHRS, CDR2 YFSETQ. The V and J ends lost 3 bases and 1 base respectively, with 10 bases between them. The CDR3 runs to 14 residues. Based on the CDR3 plus reference TRBV5-1 and TRBJ1-1, the full variable domain is KAGVTQTPRYLIKTRGQQVTLSCSPISGHRSVSWYQQTPGQGLQFLFEYFSETQRNKGNFPGRFSGRQFSNSRSEMNVSTLELGDSALYLCASSWDGENTEAFFGQGTRLTVV.